This paragraph reports one T cell receptor beta chain. This CDR3 contains 17 residues. Germline V CDR1 and CDR2: SGHTS, YDEGEE. Trimming cost V 4 bases and J 0 bases, with 17 bases left between them. The sample originates from a study of T cell changes during pregnancy in multiple sclerosis. This table comes from immunoSEQ multiplex PCR, and its TCRdb copy is limited to in-frame clones, with some not included. The sample has under 90,000 clones; roughly 92% are singletons. This chain links TRBV5-8 with TRBJ2-1; D possibly corresponds to TRBD2 (6 bases). The sample consisted of peripheral blood, taken after pregnancy. The clonotype originates from a female donor in good health, enrolled as a control in a pregnancy study. DNA for the CDR3: TGTGCCAGCAGCCCCCCTGGCGGGGCCAGCTCCTACAATGAGCAGTTCTTC. Translation gives CASSPPGGASSYNEQFF. Full variable domain (rest looked up from reference TRBV5-8 and TRBJ2-1): EAGVTQSPTHLIKTRGQQATLRCSPISGHTSVYWYQQALGLGLQFLLWYDEGEERNRGNFPPRFSGRQFPNYSSELNVNALELEDSALYLCASSPPGGASSYNEQFFGPGTRLTVL.